The subject of this entry is one T cell receptor beta chain. Its antigen is unknown. This sample stems from a study of T cells in Graves' hyperthyroidism and ophthalmopathy. Study details: Staff took peripheral blood when the initial diagnosis was made, before any treatment began.

Isolation of PBMCs was performed on around 9.3 ml fresh peripheral blood. Amplification targeted TCR beta CDR3 regions from RNA transcripts. The HTBI set primed first-round TCR CDR3 RT-PCR. TCRdb reprocessed the multiplex PCR reads via MiXCR and lists one record per CDR3 protein. In the table there are under 800,000 distinct CDR3 sequences, about 14% of which are singletons. Study-wide points: Among clonotypes expanded in thyroid above 0.001, most were also found in blood.

The receptor was derived from a woman under 30 with Graves' hyperthyroidism. Sequencing was carried out using blood.

CDR3 in DNA: TGCGCCAGCAGTGATCCTCCGGGGGGACCCCTCCACTTT. Amino acid sequence: CASSDPPGGPLHF. The chain couples TRBV10-1 to TRBJ1-6; maybe TRBD1 (5 bases). The CDR3 runs to 13 residues. V was cut by 3 bases and J by 12 bases, with 12 bases left in between. The germline gives CDR1 WNHNN, CDR2 SYGVQD (reference sequence).